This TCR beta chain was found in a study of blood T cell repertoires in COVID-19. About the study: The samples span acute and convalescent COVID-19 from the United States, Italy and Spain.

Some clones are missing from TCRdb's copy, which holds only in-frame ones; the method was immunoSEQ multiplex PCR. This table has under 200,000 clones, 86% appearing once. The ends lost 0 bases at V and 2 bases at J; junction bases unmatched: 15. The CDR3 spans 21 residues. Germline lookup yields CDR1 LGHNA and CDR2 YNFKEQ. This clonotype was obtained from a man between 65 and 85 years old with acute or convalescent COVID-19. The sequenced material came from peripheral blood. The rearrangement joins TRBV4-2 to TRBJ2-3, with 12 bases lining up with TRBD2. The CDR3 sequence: CASSQDPAPTSGGRPTDTQYF. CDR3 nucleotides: TGTGCCAGCAGCCAAGATCCCGCCCCGACTAGCGGGGGCCGCCCCACAGATACGCAGTATTTT.